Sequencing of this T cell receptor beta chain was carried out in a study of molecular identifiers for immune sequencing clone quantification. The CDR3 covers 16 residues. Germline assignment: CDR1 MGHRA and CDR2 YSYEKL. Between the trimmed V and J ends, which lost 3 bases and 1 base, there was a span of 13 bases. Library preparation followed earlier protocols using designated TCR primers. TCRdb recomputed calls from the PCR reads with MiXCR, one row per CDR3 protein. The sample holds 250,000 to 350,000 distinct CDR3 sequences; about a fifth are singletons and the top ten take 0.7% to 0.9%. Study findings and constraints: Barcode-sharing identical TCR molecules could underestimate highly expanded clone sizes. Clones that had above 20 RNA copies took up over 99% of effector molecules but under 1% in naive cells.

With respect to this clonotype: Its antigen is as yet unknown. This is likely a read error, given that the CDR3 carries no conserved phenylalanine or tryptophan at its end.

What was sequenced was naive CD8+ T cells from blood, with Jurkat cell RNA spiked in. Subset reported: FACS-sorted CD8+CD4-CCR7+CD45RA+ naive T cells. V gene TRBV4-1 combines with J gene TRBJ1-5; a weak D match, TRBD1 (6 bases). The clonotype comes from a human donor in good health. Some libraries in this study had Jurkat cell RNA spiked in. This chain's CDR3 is CASSQAGTPSNQPQHL. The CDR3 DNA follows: TGCGCCAGCAGCCAGGCCGGGACACCAAGCAATCAGCCCCAGCATCTT.